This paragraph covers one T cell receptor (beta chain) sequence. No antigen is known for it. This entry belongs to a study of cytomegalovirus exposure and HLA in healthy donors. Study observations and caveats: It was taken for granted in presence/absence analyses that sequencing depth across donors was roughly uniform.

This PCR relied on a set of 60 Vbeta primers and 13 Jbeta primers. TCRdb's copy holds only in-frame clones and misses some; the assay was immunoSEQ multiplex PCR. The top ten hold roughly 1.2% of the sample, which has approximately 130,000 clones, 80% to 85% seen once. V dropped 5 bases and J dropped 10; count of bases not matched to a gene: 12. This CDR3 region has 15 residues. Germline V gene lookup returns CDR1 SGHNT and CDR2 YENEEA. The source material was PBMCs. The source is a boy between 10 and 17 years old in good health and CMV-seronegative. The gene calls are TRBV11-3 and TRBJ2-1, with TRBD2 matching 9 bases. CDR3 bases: TGTGCCAGCAGCATACCACTAGCGGGTGGGGGAGAGCAGTTCTTC. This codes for CASSIPLAGGGEQFF.